The 18 T cell receptor beta chains in this list originate from one sample, sequenced in a study of control samples from healthy donors and cancer patients. Profiling relied on immunoSEQ multiplex PCR, and the TCRdb table lists in-frame clones only, not all of them. The data show about 150,000 clones, with 85% to 95% seen just once and under 2.5% held by the top ten. Material: blood. The receptors here all came from a man between 45 and 60 years old in good health.

The chain employs TRBV18 and TRBJ1-5; TRBD1 is a possible D gene (5 bases). CDR3 length: 14 residues. The germline V gene has CDR1 KGHSH and CDR2 LQKENI. With 1 base removed from V and 5 bases from J, the gap between germline ends came to 9 bases. Written as DNA, the CDR3 is TGTGCCAGCTCACCACTACAGGACCATCAGCCCCAGCATTTT. It translates to CASSPLQDHQPQHF.

The chain has TRBV13 and TRBJ2-5; 7 positions agree with TRBD2. Unmatched junction bases numbered 2, after V lost 1 base and J lost 6 bases. The CDR3 sequence is 13 residues long. From germline, CDR1 is PRHDT and CDR2 FYEKMQ (reference sequence). The CDR3 nucleotides read TGTGCCAGCAGCTTAGTCGGGGGGAAGACCCAGTACTTC. This gives the protein CASSLVGGKTQYF.

V usage is TRBV18 and J usage is TRBJ2-1; 10 nucleotides agree with TRBD2. CDR3 length equals 16 residues. Trimming took 2 bases from V and 7 from J; bases not matched to a gene: 8. The germline gives CDR1 KGHSH, CDR2 LQKENI. The CDR3 reads CASSPTSGRALNEQFF. In nucleotides, the CDR3 is TGTGCCAGCTCACCAACAAGCGGGAGGGCCTTAAATGAGCAGTTCTTC.

The chain employs TRBV5-1 and TRBJ2-5, with TRBD1 identical over 7 bases. CDR3 length: 15 residues. Germline V gives CDR1 SGHRS, CDR2 YFSETQ. V shed 4 bases, J shed 3 bases, and the junction held 9 bases outside the gene matches. CDR3: CASSTNPDREETQYF. The DNA of the CDR3 is TGCGCCAGCAGCACGAATCCTGACAGGGAAGAGACCCAGTACTTC.

The chain is built from TRBV30 and TRBJ1-1; no clear D. The germline gives CDR1 GTSNPN, CDR2 SVGIG (reference sequence). The CDR3 has 12 residues. Trimming stripped 4 bases from V and 5 bases from J, with 11 bases between. CDR3: CAWNGGTTEAFF. DNA of the CDR3: TGTGCCTGGAATGGCGGTACGACTGAAGCTTTCTTT.

The chain employs TRBV5-1 and TRBJ2-5, with D perhaps given as TRBD1 or TRBD2 (5 bases each). The germline V gene encodes CDR1 SGHRS and CDR2 YFSETQ. The germline V and J ends were trimmed by 4 bases and 2 bases, with 9 bases remaining between them. CDR3 length: 13 residues. The CDR3 sequence: CASSRGDQETQYF. For the CDR3, the DNA is TGCGCCAGCAGCCGAGGGGATCAAGAGACCCAGTACTTC. The whole variable domain, filled in from reference TRBV5-1 and TRBJ2-5, reads KAGVTQTPRYLIKTRGQQVTLSCSPISGHRSVSWYQQTPGQGLQFLFEYFSETQRNKGNFPGRFSGRQFSNSRSEMNVSTLELGDSALYLCASSRGDQETQYFGPGTRLLVL.

This clone was seen once. The chain combines TRBV10-2 with TRBJ1-2; 11 bases map to TRBD1. The CDR3 contains 17 residues. Germline V gene sequence: CDR1 WSHSY, CDR2 SAAADI. After removal of 3 bases from V and 2 bases from J, the junction contained 8 bases not matched to a gene. This chain's CDR3 is CASSERTGGAHNYGYTF. CDR3 bases: TGCGCCAGCAGTGAAAGGACAGGGGGCGCTCACAACTATGGCTACACCTTC.

This clone came up once. The sample has other DNA sequences that encode this CDR3 too. This sequence joins TRBV24-1 and TRBJ2-7; D not resolved. The CDR3 runs to 11 residues. From germline, CDR1 is KGHDR and CDR2 SFDVKD. V lost 4 bases, J lost 4 bases, and 4 bases lay in between. The CDR3 DNA follows: TGTGCCACCAGTGAGGGGTACGAGCAGTACTTC. This translates into CATSEGYEQYF.

The V call is TRBV7-9, the J call TRBJ1-2; no definite D call. V dropped 1 base and J dropped 4 bases, with 4 bases sitting between them. The CDR3 extends over 12 amino acids. Germline V gene sequence: CDR1 SEHNR, CDR2 FQNEAQ (reference sequence). In nucleotides, the CDR3 is TGTGCCAGCAGCTTAGATGGCTATGGCTACACCTTC. This translates into CASSLDGYGYTF.

The CDR3 here is CATFLAGPYNEQFF. The DNA of the CDR3 is TGTGCCACCTTTCTAGCGGGGCCCTACAATGAGCAGTTCTTC. V usage is TRBV28 and J usage is TRBJ2-1, with 9 bases fitting TRBD2. The germline V gene has CDR1 MDHEN and CDR2 SYDVKM. V shed 10 bases, J shed 2 bases, and the junction held 6 bases outside the gene matches. This CDR3 contains 14 residues.

This clone was counted once. J is TRBJ2-7 and V is TRBV4-1, with a weak D call TRBD1 (6 bases). CDR1 and CDR2 from the germline V gene are MGHRA and YSYEKL. There are 14 residues in the CDR3. V was shortened by 4 bases and J by 6 bases, with 16 bases between the two germline ends. CDR3 in DNA: TGCGCCAGCAGCCCCCCACAGGGTATAGGCGAGCAGTACTTC. Amino acids: CASSPPQGIGEQYF.

The chain joins TRBV10-1 to TRBJ2-1; TRBD2 matches 10 bases. This CDR3 contains 16 residues. V was clipped by 3 bases and J by 4 bases; unmatched bases: 6. CDR1 is WNHNN, CDR2 SYGVQD, per germline (reference sequence). Written as DNA, the CDR3 is TGCGCCAGCAGTGAATCTAGGACTAGCGGATACAATGAGCAGTTCTTC. Translating it yields CASSESRTSGYNEQFF.

J is TRBJ2-1 and V is TRBV9; 7 positions agree with TRBD1. This CDR3 region has 15 residues. Germline V lookup: CDR1 SGDLS, CDR2 YYNGEE. Trimming at V came to 0 bases and at J to 1 base, leaving 1 base not matched to a gene. CDR3: CASSVGQGSYNEQFF. The CDR3 region has the DNA TGTGCCAGCAGCGTAGGACAGGGATCCTACAATGAGCAGTTCTTC.

V and J are TRBV5-4 and TRBJ1-2; D possibly corresponds to TRBD1 (5 bases). Trimming left V 4 bases short and J 9 bases short, with 19 bases between. The CDR3 contains 14 residues. Germline V gene lookup returns CDR1 SGHNT and CDR2 YYREEE (reference sequence). The CDR3 DNA is TGTGCCAGCAGCCCACCGGGGCTTCTTGGAAGCTACACCTTC. Translating gives CASSPPGLLGSYTF.

The chain joins TRBV27 to TRBJ2-3; weak D call: TRBD2 (6 bases). The length of the CDR3 is 14 residues. V was clipped by 2 bases and J by 5 bases, with 11 bases between them. Germline CDR1 MNHEY, CDR2 SMNVEV (reference sequence). The CDR3 DNA sequence: TGTGCCAGCAGTTTAGGGGCCGGGGGAGATACGCAGTATTTT. It codes for CASSLGAGGDTQYF.

This clone was detected once. The chain employs TRBV18 and TRBJ1-2; D perhaps matches TRBD1 (6 bases). The V end lost 1 base, the J end lost 5 bases, and 17 bases lay between the germline ends. Germline CDR1 is KGHSH and CDR2 is LQKENI. The CDR3 has 16 amino acids. CDR3 DNA: TGTGCCAGCTCACCACAGGGGGAACGCGGGGTTTATGGCTACACCTTC. It specifies CASSPQGERGVYGYTF.

Only one count was recorded for this clone. The V gene is TRBV11-2, the J gene TRBJ2-3; TRBD2 matches 10 bases. The V and J ends lost 5 bases and 0 bases, in that order; junction bases with no gene match: 2. The length of the CDR3 is 15 residues. The germline CDR1 and CDR2 sequences are SGHAT and FQNNGV. DNA of the CDR3: TGTGCCAGCAGCCCGACTAGCGGGAGCACAGATACGCAGTATTTT. It codes for CASSPTSGSTDTQYF.

The rearrangement uses TRBV6-6 and TRBJ1-1; D is perhaps TRBD1 (5 bases). The ends were cut back, 6 bases at V and 6 bases at J, with 23 bases in the middle. Germline assignment: CDR1 MNHNY and CDR2 SVGAGI (reference sequence). The CDR3 loop spans 16 amino acids. The CDR3 bases are TGTGCCAGCAGCCCGGTCCCGGGACTCCCGGTAGCTGAAGCTTTCTTT. Its protein is CASSPVPGLPVAEAFF.